The sequence of this TCR beta chain was determined in a study of molecular identifiers for immune sequencing clone quantification. TCRdb analysed the PCR reads with MiXCR anew, one entry per CDR3 protein. This table has 7,000 to 8,000 distinct CDR3 sequences, 30% to 35% appearing once. Using a CD8+CD4-CCR7+CD45RA+ phenotype, naive CD8 T cells were sorted. As to this clonotype: What it binds is not known.

This CDR3 contains 12 residues. Germline V gene lookup returns CDR1 DFQATT and CDR2 SNEGSKA (reference sequence). The study, taken as a whole, reports: Identical barcode-sharing TCR molecules could lead to underestimated sizes for highly expanded clones.

This chain joins TRBV20-1 and TRBJ2-3; possibly TRBD1 for D (5 bases). Material for sequencing was naive CD8+ T cells from blood, with Jurkat cell RNA spiked in. As for subset: FACS-sorted CD8+CD4-CCR7+CD45RA+ naive T cells. The TCR comes from a human donor in good health. Some libraries in this study had Jurkat cell RNA spiked in. This CDR3 reads CNRQHNTDTQYF. In DNA form, the CDR3 reads TGCAATCGACAGCACAACACAGATACGCAGTATTTT.